This TCR beta chain was profiled in a study of tumour-infiltrating T cells in Burkitt lymphoma. Overall study context: Survival, overall and progression-free, tracked with productive clonality.

The CDR3 loop spans 13 amino acids. Trimming removed 6 bases at V and 1 base at J, with 10 bases between. Germline V gives CDR1 LNHDA, CDR2 SQIVND (reference sequence). Sequencing used immunoSEQ multiplex PCR; TCRdb keeps in-frame clones, though not all of them. The repertoire holds approximately 1,600 clones, with about a sixth as singletons. This clone was observed a handful of times. This receptor was obtained from a human donor with diffuse large B-cell lymphoma. The sequenced material came from tumor tissue. The chain recombines TRBV19 with TRBJ2-7; perhaps TRBD1 as D (5 bases). DNA of the CDR3: TGTGCCAGTAGACGACAGTCTTCCTACGAGCAGTACTTC. Translation gives CASRRQSSYEQYF. The entire variable domain, with the rest obtained from reference TRBV19 and TRBJ2-7, is as follows: DGGITQSPKYLFRKEGQNVTLSCEQNLNHDAMYWYRQDPGQGLRLIYYSQIVNDFQKGDIAEGYSVSREKKESFPLTVTSAQKNPTAFYLCASRRQSSYEQYFGPGTRLTVT.